The 26 T cell receptor beta chains reported below all come from one sample, sequenced in a study of blood T cell repertoires in COVID-19. Repertoires were generated with immunoSEQ multiplex PCR, while TCRdb's copy carries only in-frame clones and drops some. This table has 95,000 to 100,000 clones, 70% to 80% appearing once. The source material was peripheral blood. The receptors originated from a woman of 80 years or more with active or convalescent COVID-19.

The chain has TRBV5-1 and TRBJ1-1; 10 bases are a match to TRBD1. Per germline, CDR1 SGHRS and CDR2 YFSETQ. The CDR3 sequence is 15 residues long. V was pared by 2 bases and J by 2 bases, with 3 bases of the junction left unmatched. CDR3 nucleotides: TGCGCCAGCAGCTTCCGGGACAGGGGAAACACTGAAGCTTTCTTT. It is translated as CASSFRDRGNTEAFF.

The chain carries TRBV2 and TRBJ2-1; 7 nucleotides match TRBD2. The trim removed 9 bases at V and 4 bases at J, leaving 9 bases unmatched. Germline-derived CDR1 and CDR2 are SNHLY and FYNNEI. The CDR3 is 14 amino acids. CDR3 coding DNA: TGTGCCAGTAGCCCGGCTAGCGGATACAATGAGCAGTTCTTC. This gives the protein CASSPASGYNEQFF.

DNA for the CDR3: TGTGCCTGGAGTGTGGGACAGATCAATCAGCCCCAGCATTTT. Translated: CAWSVGQINQPQHF. The chain couples TRBV30 to TRBJ1-5; 7 bases align to TRBD1. V shed 0 bases, J shed 3 bases, and the junction held 2 bases outside the gene matches. This CDR3 has 14 amino acids. CDR1 and CDR2 from the germline V gene are GTSNPN and SVGIG (reference sequence).

The rearrangement links TRBV7-6 to TRBJ2-3; D perhaps matches TRBD1 (6 bases). CDR1 is SGHVS and CDR2 is FNYEAQ in the germline V gene. The germline V and J ends were trimmed by 0 bases and 5 bases, with 9 bases remaining between them. The CDR3 covers 14 residues. CDR3 in amino acids: CASSLAIGGDTQYF. The CDR3 coding sequence is TGTGCCAGCAGCTTAGCTATAGGGGGAGATACGCAGTATTTT. The full variable domain, rest sourced from reference TRBV7-6 and TRBJ2-3, is GAGVSQSPRYKVTKRGQDVALRCDPISGHVSLYWYRQALGQGPEFLTYFNYEAQQDKSGLPNDRFSAERPEGSISTLTIQRTEQRDSAMYRCASSLAIGGDTQYFGPGTRLTVL.

The chain couples TRBV7-9 to TRBJ1-2; D gene unclear. CDR1 is SEHNR, CDR2 FQNEAQ, per germline (reference sequence). This CDR3 has 15 residues. V was pared by 1 base and J by 3 bases, with 12 bases between. CDR3 DNA: TGTGCCAGCAGCTTAGGTAGAGATCTGGACTATGGCTACACCTTC. Translating gives CASSLGRDLDYGYTF.

V and J are TRBV30 and TRBJ2-3; D call uncertain. The CDR3 has 15 residues. V was shortened by 0 bases and J by 1 base, with 11 bases between the two germline ends. Germline loops: CDR1 GTSNPN, CDR2 SVGIG (reference sequence). This chain's CDR3 is CAWSVQRIGTDTQYF. CDR3 coding DNA: TGTGCCTGGAGTGTACAACGTATTGGCACAGATACGCAGTATTTT.

The chain carries TRBV28 and TRBJ1-4; weak D call: TRBD1 (6 bases). The CDR3 is 14 residues long. CDR1 and CDR2 from the germline V gene are MDHEN and SYDVKM. V gave up 4 bases and J gave up 4 bases, with 10 bases separating them. The CDR3 protein is CASSSTGSNEKLFF. In DNA, the CDR3 is TGTGCCAGCAGTTCCACAGGGAGTAATGAAAAACTGTTTTTT.

The chain links TRBV19 to TRBJ1-1, with D possibly being TRBD1 (5 bases). The CDR3 is 14 residues long. Germline V gives CDR1 LNHDA, CDR2 SQIVND (reference sequence). V lost 11 bases and J lost 3, with 19 bases in between. Here the CDR3 DNA reads TGTGCCTCGATCCGGGGGTACGGGGACACTGAAGCTTTCTTT. It specifies CASIRGYGDTEAFF.

The sample holds a few counts of this clone. The rearrangement joins TRBV6-1 to TRBJ1-5, with no clear D. The CDR3 runs 11 residues. The germline V and J ends were trimmed by 1 base and 9 bases, with 4 bases remaining between them. Germline-derived CDR1 and CDR2 are MNHNS and SASEGT. CDR3 DNA sequence: TGTGCCAGCAGTGAAGGCGGGCCCCAGCATTTT. Protein: CASSEGGPQHF.

This clone was detected once. The junction and the germline gene differ at one end; a read error may be behind it. The chain uses TRBV5-1 and TRBJ2-1, with 7 positions matching TRBD2. Germline loops: CDR1 SGHRS, CDR2 YFSETQ. The CDR3 contains 15 residues. Written as DNA, the CDR3 is TGTGCCAGCAGCCCATCCGGGACTACAAGCAATGAGCAGTTCTTC. Its translation: CASSPSGTTSNEQFF.

This chain uses TRBV5-1 with TRBJ2-1; D may be TRBD2 (5 bases). The ends were cut back, 1 base at V and 4 bases at J, with 12 bases in the middle. Germline CDR1 reads SGHRS; CDR2 reads YFSETQ. CDR3 length: 15 residues. CDR3 in amino acids: CASSLMSSLYNEQFF. The DNA of the CDR3 is TGCGCCAGCAGCTTGATGTCTAGCTTATACAATGAGCAGTTCTTC.

The V and J genes are TRBV6-5 and TRBJ2-7, with 7 bases identical to TRBD1. Germline CDR1 and CDR2: MNHEY and SVGAGI. V shed 7 bases and J 0 bases; nucleotides not matched to a gene: 6. The CDR3 is 14 residues long. CDR3 nucleotide sequence: TGTGCCAGCAAAAAACCAGGGGGCTCCTACGAGCAGTACTTC. Translated: CASKKPGGSYEQYF.

V and J are TRBV9 and TRBJ2-5, with D possibly TRBD1 on 5 matching bases. The CDR3 loop spans 16 amino acids. The germline V and J ends were trimmed by 4 bases and 0 bases, with 16 bases remaining between them. Germline loops: CDR1 SGDLS, CDR2 YYNGEE. The CDR3 spells CASSPGFGLDQETQYF. The CDR3 DNA reads TGTGCCAGCAGCCCAGGGTTCGGGCTGGACCAAGAGACCCAGTACTTC.

This chain uses TRBV11-2 with TRBJ2-7, with D tentatively TRBD2 (5 bases). Germline V gene sequence: CDR1 SGHAT, CDR2 FQNNGV. The V gene lost 1 base and the J gene lost 6 bases, with 13 bases spanning the gap. The CDR3 totals 14 residues. The CDR3 region is CASSLAWLAREQYF. The CDR3 nucleotides are TGTGCCAGCAGCTTAGCGTGGCTAGCTCGCGAGCAGTACTTC.

The V call is TRBV14, the J call TRBJ2-7, with 9 bases fitting TRBD2. Per germline, CDR1 SGHDN and CDR2 FVKESK. The V and J ends lost 4 bases and 7 bases, in that order; junction bases with no gene match: 5. This CDR3 is built from 13 residues. DNA of the CDR3: TGTGCCAGCAGCCGAGACCTAGCGGGGGAGCAGTACTTC. Encoded protein: CASSRDLAGEQYF.

Details on this clone: The junction and the germline gene differ at one end; a read error may be behind it. The rearrangement uses TRBV28 and TRBJ2-7; possibly TRBD1 for D (5 bases). The germline V gene encodes CDR1 MDHEN and CDR2 SYDVKM. The CDR3 runs to 12 residues. CDR3 amino acids: CASSRPSTRQGF. The DNA of the CDR3 is TGTGCCAGCAGCCGCCCCTCGACTCGTCAGGGCTTC. Full variable domain (missing parts from reference TRBV28 and TRBJ2-7): DVKVTQSSRYLVKRTGEKVFLECVQDMDHENMFWYRQDPGLGLRLIYFSYDVKMKEKGDIPEGYSVSREKKERFSLILESASTNQTSMYLCASSRPSTRQGFGPGTRLTVT.

The chain links TRBV3-1 (or the pseudogene TRBV3-2) to TRBJ1-6, with D possibly TRBD1 on 5 matching bases. CDR3 length: 12 amino acids. Germline values: CDR1 LGHDT, CDR2 YNNKEL (reference sequence). The V gene lost 2 bases and the J gene lost 15 bases, with 11 bases spanning the gap. CDR3 loop: CASSQRIGGLHF. CDR3 bases: TGTGCCAGCAGCCAACGAATCGGGGGCCTCCACTTT.

As for this clone: Compared with germline, one end of the junction differs, possibly owing to a read error. The V and J genes are TRBV5-1 and TRBJ2-2; TRBD2 is a possible D gene (6 bases). The CDR3 runs 14 residues. Germline CDR1 is SGHRS and CDR2 is YFSETQ. The CDR3 loop reads CASSLGTSYRELFF. CDR3 in DNA: TGTGCCAGCAGCTTGGGGACTTCCTACCGGGAGCTGTTTTTT.

The V gene is TRBV19, the J gene TRBJ2-1; maybe TRBD2 (6 bases). Germline V gene lookup returns CDR1 LNHDA and CDR2 SQIVND (reference sequence). The V gene lost 5 bases and the J gene lost 3 bases, with 14 bases spanning the gap. This CDR3 region has 15 residues. The DNA for the CDR3 is TGTGCCAGTAGTCCCGAGGAGGGTGGCTACAATGAGCAGTTCTTC. It translates to CASSPEEGGYNEQFF.

This chain joins TRBV6-5 and TRBJ1-2, with 7 nucleotides matching TRBD1. The germline CDR1 and CDR2 sequences are MNHEY and SVGAGI. The CDR3 runs 14 residues. Trimming removed 6 bases from V and 7 bases from J; junction bases left unmatched: 11. The CDR3, as DNA: TGTGCCAGCAGCTCCCTAGGGGGCTTGGGTGGCTACACCTTC. Translated, it gives CASSSLGGLGGYTF.

V and J are TRBV6-1 and TRBJ2-2, with a tentative D call TRBD1 (5 bases). CDR3 size: 15 residues. Germline V lookup: CDR1 MNHNS, CDR2 SASEGT. V was clipped by 3 bases and J by 4 bases, with 12 bases between them. CDR3 protein: CASSDPGSRTGELFF. In DNA form, the CDR3 reads TGTGCCAGCAGTGACCCAGGGTCTCGCACCGGGGAGCTGTTTTTT.

A few counts support this clone. The CDR3 DNA is TGTGCCAGCAGCCATCCCCATGGGAGACTAGCGGGAGTTGAGCAGTTCTTC. Translated, it gives CASSHPHGRLAGVEQFF. The chain employs TRBV14 and TRBJ2-1, with TRBD2 identical over 12 bases. There are 17 residues in the CDR3. Trimming took 3 bases from V and 9 from J; bases not matched to a gene: 12. The germline gives CDR1 SGHDN, CDR2 FVKESK.

This clone was detected a few times. The CDR3 sequence is CASGLGGTTGELFF. The CDR3 coding sequence is TGTGCCAGCGGCCTCGGGGGGACCACCGGGGAGCTGTTTTTT. This chain joins TRBV5-4 and TRBJ2-2; 7 bases fit TRBD2. Germline CDR1 reads SGHNT; CDR2 reads YYREEE (reference sequence). There are 14 residues in the CDR3. The V gene end was trimmed by 7 bases and the J gene end by 4 bases; junction bases not matched to a gene: 7.

This chain uses TRBV13 with TRBJ2-2; D ambiguous. The ends were cut back, 5 bases at V and 0 bases at J, with 22 bases in the middle. The CDR3 is 19 amino acids. Germline loops: CDR1 PRHDT, CDR2 FYEKMQ (reference sequence). CDR3 in DNA: TGTGCCAGCAGCCCGGATCGGGTGAATGGAGACGCGAACACCGGGGAGCTGTTTTTT. This translates into CASSPDRVNGDANTGELFF.

The V call is TRBV4-3, the J call TRBJ2-1; no reliable D call. Trimming stripped 4 bases from V and 0 bases from J, with 10 bases between. The CDR3 contains 15 residues. Per germline, CDR1 LGHNA and CDR2 YSLEER. The CDR3 region is CASSPTFSSYNEQFF. Written as DNA, the CDR3 is TGCGCCAGCAGCCCTACTTTTAGCTCCTACAATGAGCAGTTCTTC.

This clone was recorded once. The chain is built from TRBV3-1 (or the pseudogene TRBV3-2) and TRBJ2-7, with D maybe TRBD1 (5 bases). Trimming pared 4 bases from V and 1 base from J, leaving 8 bases between. The germline V gene has CDR1 LGHDT and CDR2 YNNKEL (reference sequence). The CDR3 spans 13 residues. Here the CDR3 DNA reads TGTGCCAGCAGCCTAGCAGGGTCCTACGAGCAGTACTTC. Translating gives CASSLAGSYEQYF.